This TCR beta chain was recovered during a study of OX40 agonist ivuxolimab in advanced cancers. Across the study: Patients received the agonistic anti-OX40 (CD134) antibody ivuxolimab.

Generated by immunoSEQ multiplex PCR, the TCRdb table keeps only in-frame clones and is missing some. The data contain 65,000 to 85,000 clones, roughly 90% of them singletons. Sampling times: baseline, cycle 4 day 1, cycle 7 day 1. Study outcomes and limitations: At doses 0.1 to 3.0 mg/kg, CD4+ and CD8+ clones expanded. Among the lowest peripheral clonal expansion occurred in 0.1-3.0 mg/kg partial responders.

This clone was seen just once. Its antigen is not identified. This sample comprised CD4+ or CD8+ T cells sorted from blood, obtained in a trial of the OX40 agonist ivuxolimab. The TCR was taken from an adult with an advanced solid tumor such as melanoma, head and neck, liver or kidney cancer.

CDR3 coding DNA: TGTGCCAGCAGCCTCAGCTCGGGACTCCAAAGCGGAGATACGCAGTATTTT. Translating gives CASSLSSGLQSGDTQYF. The chain is built from TRBV7-6 and TRBJ2-3, with a possible D match to TRBD2 (6 bases). CDR1 is SGHVS, CDR2 FNYEAQ, per germline. The CDR3 sequence is 17 residues long. Trimming left V 5 bases short and J 5 bases short, with 23 bases between. Filled out from reference TRBV7-6 and TRBJ2-3, the complete variable domain reads GAGVSQSPRYKVTKRGQDVALRCDPISGHVSLYWYRQALGQGPEFLTYFNYEAQQDKSGLPNDRFSAERPEGSISTLTIQRTEQRDSAMYRCASSLSSGLQSGDTQYFGPGTRLTVL.